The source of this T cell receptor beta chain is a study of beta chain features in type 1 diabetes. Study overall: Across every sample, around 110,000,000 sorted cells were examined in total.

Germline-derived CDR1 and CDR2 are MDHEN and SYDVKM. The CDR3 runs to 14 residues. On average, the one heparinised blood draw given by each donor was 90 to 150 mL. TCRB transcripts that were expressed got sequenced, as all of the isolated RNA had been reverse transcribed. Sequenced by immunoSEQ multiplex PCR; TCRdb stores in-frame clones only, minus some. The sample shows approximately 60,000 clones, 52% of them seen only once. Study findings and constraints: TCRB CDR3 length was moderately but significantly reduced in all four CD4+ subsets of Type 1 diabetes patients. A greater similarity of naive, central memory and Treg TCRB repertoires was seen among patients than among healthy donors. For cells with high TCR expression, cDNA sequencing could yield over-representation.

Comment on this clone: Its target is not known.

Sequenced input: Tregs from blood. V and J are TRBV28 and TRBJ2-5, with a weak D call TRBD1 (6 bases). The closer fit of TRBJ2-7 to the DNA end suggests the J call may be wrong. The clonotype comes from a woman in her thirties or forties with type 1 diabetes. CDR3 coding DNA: TGTGCCAGCAGTCCAACAGGGTTGACTTACGAGCAGTACTTC. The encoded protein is CASSPTGLTYEQYF.